These 13 T cell receptor beta chains were sequenced from one sample in a study of blood T cell repertoires in COVID-19. TCRdb keeps only in-frame clones here, not all; method: immunoSEQ multiplex PCR. The table includes around 300,000 clones, nearly 90% detected once. Sequenced input: peripheral blood. The receptors originated from a woman aged 35 to 49 with COVID-19, enrolled during active disease.

V usage is TRBV18 and J usage is TRBJ2-7; TRBD2 agrees at 10 bases. Germline CDR1 KGHSH, CDR2 LQKENI. J was trimmed by 3 bases and V by 2 bases; bases with no gene match: 4. The CDR3 totals 15 residues. CDR3 DNA sequence: TGTGCCAGCTCACCAACTAGCGGGGCTCTCTACGAGCAGTACTTC. It yields the protein CASSPTSGALYEQYF.

The V gene is TRBV5-1, the J gene TRBJ1-2; 8 nucleotides agree with TRBD1. The CDR3 sequence is 14 residues long. Germline V gives CDR1 SGHRS, CDR2 YFSETQ. Unmatched junction bases numbered 5, after V lost 3 bases and J lost 4 bases. In DNA, the CDR3 is TGCGCCAGCAGCTCGCCAGGGGGCGGCTATGGCTACACCTTC. Amino acid sequence: CASSSPGGGYGYTF.

This chain connects TRBV9 to TRBJ1-2; 12 positions match TRBD1. CDR3 size: 20 residues. Trimming at V came to 4 bases and at J to 0 bases, leaving 16 bases not matched to a gene. The germline CDR1 and CDR2 sequences are SGDLS and YYNGEE. The CDR3, as DNA: TGTGCCAGCAGCCCGAGTAGCGGTGGGGACAGGGGGCGGACTAACTATGGCTACACCTTC. This translates into CASSPSSGGDRGRTNYGYTF.

The chain joins TRBV5-1 to TRBJ2-1, with D maybe TRBD1 (6 bases). The CDR3 is 14 amino acids. Germline V CDR1 and CDR2: SGHRS, YFSETQ. Trimming took 3 bases from V and 5 from J, leaving 12 bases between them. CDR3 amino acids: CASSSPQGNNEQFF. Here the CDR3 DNA reads TGCGCCAGCAGCTCCCCGCAGGGGAACAATGAGCAGTTCTTC.

The gene calls are TRBV9 and TRBJ2-1; D is perhaps TRBD1 (6 bases). V lost 4 bases to trimming and J lost 3 bases, with 17 bases between them. Germline loops: CDR1 SGDLS, CDR2 YYNGEE. The CDR3 sequence is 16 residues long. This CDR3 reads CASSLTGTANYNEQFF. In nucleotides, the CDR3 is TGTGCCAGCAGCCTAACAGGGACGGCTAACTACAATGAGCAGTTCTTC. The entire variable domain, with the rest obtained from reference TRBV9 and TRBJ2-1, is as follows: DSGVTQTPKHLITATGQRVTLRCSPRSGDLSVYWYQQSLDQGLQFLIQYYNGEERAKGNILERFSAQQFPDLHSELNLSSLELGDSALYFCASSLTGTANYNEQFFGPGTRLTVL.

Here the CDR3 DNA reads TGTGCCAGCAGCTCCGGGACAGGGGGCTACGAGCAGTACTTC. Translating it yields CASSSGTGGYEQYF. This chain joins TRBV7-9 and TRBJ2-7; 11 bases line up with TRBD1. There are 14 residues in the CDR3. The ends lost 4 bases at V and 3 bases at J; junction bases unmatched: 2. Germline V gene sequence: CDR1 SEHNR, CDR2 FQNEAQ (reference sequence).

This chain links TRBV7-9 with TRBJ1-5; the D is unclear. Trimming took 4 bases from V and 7 from J, leaving 11 bases between them. The length of the CDR3 is 13 residues. Germline CDR1 reads SEHNR; CDR2 reads FQNEAQ (reference sequence). Here the CDR3 reads CASSSQSGQPQHF. The DNA for the CDR3 is TGTGCCAGCAGCTCACAGTCGGGGCAGCCCCAGCATTTT.

The chain has TRBV29-1 and TRBJ1-4; perhaps TRBD1 as D (6 bases). The CDR3 covers 13 residues. Between the trimmed V and J ends, which lost 7 bases and 6 bases, there was a span of 15 bases. Germline V CDR1 and CDR2: SQVTM, ANQGSEA. The CDR3 is CSAYRANDEKLFF. The DNA of the CDR3 is TGCAGCGCTTACAGGGCCAATGATGAAAAACTGTTTTTT.

The rearrangement joins TRBV20-1 to TRBJ2-3; TRBD2 aligns across 12 bases. Losses at the gene ends were 3 bases for V and 6 bases for J; bases not matched to a gene: 7. This CDR3 is built from 15 residues. The germline V gene has CDR1 DFQATT and CDR2 SNEGSKA (reference sequence). For the CDR3, the DNA is TGCAGTGCTAGTAGGCTAGCGGGGGGGATCGATACGCAGTATTTT. Translation gives CSASRLAGGIDTQYF.

J is TRBJ2-5 and V is TRBV7-2; 9 bases line up with TRBD2. V trimming: 5 bases; J trimming: 2 bases; junction bases outside the gene matches: 12. Germline CDR1 and CDR2: SGHTA and FQGNSA. This CDR3 contains 17 residues. DNA for the CDR3: TGTGCCAGCAGCCCGCAATTCCCGGGACTAGCTCAAGAGACCCAGTACTTC. Its protein product is CASSPQFPGLAQETQYF.

The rearrangement joins TRBV5-6 to TRBJ2-7, with TRBD1 matching over 8 bases. CDR1 SGHDT and CDR2 YYEEEE come from the germline V gene. With 4 bases clipped from V and 1 base from J, the junction kept 10 bases outside the gene matches. This CDR3 has 16 residues. CDR3 coding DNA: TGTGCCAGCAGCCCCGAGGGACAGGCGAAATCCTACGAGCAGTACTTC. This gives the protein CASSPEGQAKSYEQYF.

V gene TRBV4-3 combines with J gene TRBJ1-1; a weak D match, TRBD1 (5 bases). This CDR3 contains 14 residues. Trimming took 1 base from V and 5 from J, leaving 11 bases between them. Germline CDR1 and CDR2: LGHNA and YSLEER. CDR3 sequence: CASSQVVGETEAFF. The CDR3 region has the DNA TGCGCCAGCAGCCAAGTAGTAGGGGAAACTGAAGCTTTCTTT.

This sequence joins TRBV4-1 and TRBJ1-4; tentative D call: TRBD1 (5 bases). CDR1 and CDR2 from the germline V gene are MGHRA and YSYEKL. The V and J ends lost 5 bases and 0 bases respectively, with 22 bases between them. The CDR3 contains 19 residues. The CDR3 region is CASSSRIGTRGPTNEKLFF. CDR3 nucleotides: TGCGCCAGCAGCTCCAGGATAGGGACGCGGGGACCAACTAATGAAAAACTGTTTTTT.